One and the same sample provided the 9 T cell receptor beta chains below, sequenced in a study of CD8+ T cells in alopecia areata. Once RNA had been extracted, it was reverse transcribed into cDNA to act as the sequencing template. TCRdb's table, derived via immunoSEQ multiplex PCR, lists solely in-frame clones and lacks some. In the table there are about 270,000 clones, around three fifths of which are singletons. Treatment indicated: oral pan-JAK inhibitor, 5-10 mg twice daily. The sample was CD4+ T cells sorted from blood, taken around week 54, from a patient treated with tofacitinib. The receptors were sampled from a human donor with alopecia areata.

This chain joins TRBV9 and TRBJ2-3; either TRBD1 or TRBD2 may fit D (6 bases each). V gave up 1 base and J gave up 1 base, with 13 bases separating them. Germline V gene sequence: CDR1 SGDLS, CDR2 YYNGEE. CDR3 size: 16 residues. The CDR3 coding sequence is TGTGCCAGCAGCGTAATCCCGGGGGCCCGCACAGATACGCAGTATTTT. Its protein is CASSVIPGARTDTQYF.

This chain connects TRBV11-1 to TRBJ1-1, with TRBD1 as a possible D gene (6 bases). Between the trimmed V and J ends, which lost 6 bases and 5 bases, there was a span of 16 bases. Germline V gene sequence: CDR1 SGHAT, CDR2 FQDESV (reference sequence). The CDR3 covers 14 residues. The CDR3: CASSPIDRKTEAFF. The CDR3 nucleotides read TGTGCCAGCAGTCCAATCGACAGGAAGACTGAAGCTTTCTTT.

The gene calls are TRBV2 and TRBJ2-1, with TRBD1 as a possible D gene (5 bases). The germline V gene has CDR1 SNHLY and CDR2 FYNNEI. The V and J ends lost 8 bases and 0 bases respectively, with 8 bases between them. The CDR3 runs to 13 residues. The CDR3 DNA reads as TGTGCCAGCCAGGGAAGCTCCTACAATGAGCAGTTCTTC. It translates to CASQGSSYNEQFF.

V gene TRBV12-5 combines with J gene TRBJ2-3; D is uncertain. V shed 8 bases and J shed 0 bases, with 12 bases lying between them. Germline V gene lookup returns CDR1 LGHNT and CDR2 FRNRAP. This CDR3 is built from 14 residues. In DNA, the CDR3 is TGTGCTAGTTCCTCAGCGAGTAGCACAGATACGCAGTATTTT. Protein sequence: CASSSASSTDTQYF.

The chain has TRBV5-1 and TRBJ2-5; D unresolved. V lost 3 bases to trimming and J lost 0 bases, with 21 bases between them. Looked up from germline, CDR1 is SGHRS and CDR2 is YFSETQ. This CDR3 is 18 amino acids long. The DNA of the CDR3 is TGCGCCAGCAGCTCGGCATCCCGACCGCTAGGGAACCAAGAGACCCAGTACTTC. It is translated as CASSSASRPLGNQETQYF.

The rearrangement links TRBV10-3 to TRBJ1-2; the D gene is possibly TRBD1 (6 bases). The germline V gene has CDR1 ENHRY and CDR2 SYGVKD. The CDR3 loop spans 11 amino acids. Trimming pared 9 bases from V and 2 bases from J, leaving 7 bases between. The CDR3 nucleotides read TGTGCCATAGGACAGAACTATGGCTACACCTTC. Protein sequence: CAIGQNYGYTF.

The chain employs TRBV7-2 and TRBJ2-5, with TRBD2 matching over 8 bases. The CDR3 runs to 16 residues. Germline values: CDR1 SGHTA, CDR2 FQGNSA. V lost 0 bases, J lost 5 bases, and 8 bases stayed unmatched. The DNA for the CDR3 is TGTGCCAGCAGCTTAGCTAGCGGGGCGGCGGGGGAGACCCAGTACTTC. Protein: CASSLASGAAGETQYF.

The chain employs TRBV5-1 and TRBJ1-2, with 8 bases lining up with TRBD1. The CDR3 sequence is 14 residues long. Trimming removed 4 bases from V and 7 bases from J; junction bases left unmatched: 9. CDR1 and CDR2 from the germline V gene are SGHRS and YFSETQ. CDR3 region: CASSDHDRGSGYTF. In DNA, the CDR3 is TGCGCCAGCAGCGACCACGACAGGGGATCTGGCTACACCTTC.

The CDR3: CASSFEGSNTEAFF. In DNA form, the CDR3 reads TGTGCCAGCAGCTTCGAGGGATCGAACACTGAAGCTTTCTTT. The chain carries TRBV7-2 and TRBJ1-1; D gene unclear. V was trimmed by 3 bases and J by 1 base, leaving 9 bases between them. The CDR3 covers 14 residues. The germline V gene has CDR1 SGHTA and CDR2 FQGNSA.